This T cell receptor beta chain was sequenced in a study of post-analysis software for immune sequencing data. Whole-study context: Some patients lacked subtype; others had relapsing-remitting, secondary progressive or progressive-relapsing disease. General study points: In patients, TRBV5-6, TRBV5-1 and TRBV20-1 belonged to five TRBV segments found more frequently than in controls. Patients with multiple sclerosis recorded significantly lower normalized Chao1 diversity than controls, the study found. Analysis by F measure revealed that same-batch samples clustered strongly together.

Researchers reported that TCR beta cDNA libraries carried unique molecular identifiers. MiXCR, applied by TCRdb to the PCR reads, yields one record per CDR3 protein. The data contain 750,000 to 950,000 distinct CDR3 sequences, roughly 50% of them singletons. Trimming took 3 bases from V and 3 from J; bases not matched to a gene: 7. The CDR3 length is 14 residues. Germline CDR1 reads DFQATT; CDR2 reads SNEGSKA (reference sequence). Concerning this clonotype itself: No antigen is known for it.

This rearrangement joins TRBV20-1 to TRBJ1-1, with 7 bases matching TRBD1. Sequenced input: blood. This TCR came from a girl between 5 and 17 years old with multiple sclerosis. CDR3 region: CSASYDRADTEAFF. CDR3 sequence (DNA): TGCAGTGCTAGTTACGACAGGGCTGACACTGAAGCTTTCTTT.